The subject of this entry is one T cell receptor (beta chain). Its antigen is unknown. The data derive from a study of cytotoxic CD8 clonotypes in ibrutinib-treated CLL. Turning to the study itself: Included were 11 relapsed/refractory and roughly 15 treatment-naive patients, of whom roughly 17 were IGHV unmutated. General observations from the study: Clonality measured at baseline exceeded age-matched healthy donors, tracking circulating CD8+ T-cell counts. Public clonotypes, found uncommonly, either contracted or stayed stable on treatment.

A 1 in 200,000 to 1 in 1 million T cell depth was the sequencing target. TCRdb keeps only in-frame clones here, not all; method: immunoSEQ multiplex PCR. The repertoire holds some 100,000 clones, with 55% to 75% as singletons. Sequences were derived from PBMCs, sampled after 24 months of ibrutinib treatment. The sequence was collected from a human donor with chronic lymphocytic leukemia.

The CDR3 DNA reads TGTGCCAGCAGGGAAAAGACCCAGTACTTC. Its protein product is CASREKTQYF. The rearrangement joins TRBV2 to TRBJ2-5; D is ambiguous. The CDR3 loop spans 10 amino acids. Trimming took off 6 bases at V and 6 bases at J, with 5 bases between the two ends. The germline gives CDR1 SNHLY, CDR2 FYNNEI. Combining the CDR3 with reference TRBV2 and TRBJ2-5 gives the whole variable domain EPEVTQTPSHQVTQMGQEVILRCVPISNHLYFYWYRQILGQKVEFLVSFYNNEISEKSEIFDDQFSVERPDGSNFTLKIRSTKLEDSAMYFCASREKTQYFGPGTRLLVL.